Below, 27 T cell receptor beta chains from the same sample are listed, as sequenced in a study of OX40 agonist ivuxolimab in advanced cancers. TCRdb's table, derived via immunoSEQ multiplex PCR, lists solely in-frame clones and lacks some. The table lists about 66,000 clones, around 83% of them singletons, with approximately 2.3% in the top ten. This specimen was CD4+ or CD8+ T cells sorted from blood, taken in a trial of the OX40 agonist ivuxolimab. The source is an adult with an advanced solid tumor such as melanoma, head and neck, liver or kidney cancer.

As DNA, the CDR3 is TGCGCCAGCAGCCAAGATAGGGGCACTGGGGCCAACGTCCTGACTTTC. The encoded protein is CASSQDRGTGANVLTF. The chain carries TRBV4-1 and TRBJ2-6; D is perhaps TRBD1 (5 bases). The germline V and J ends were trimmed by 0 bases and 2 bases, with 8 bases remaining between them. Germline assignment: CDR1 MGHRA and CDR2 YSYEKL. CDR3 length: 16 residues.

The rearrangement joins TRBV18 to TRBJ2-2; D is undetermined. V shed 3 bases and J shed 0 bases, with 11 bases lying between them. The germline V gene encodes CDR1 KGHSH and CDR2 LQKENI. This CDR3 has 16 residues. In DNA form, the CDR3 reads TGTGCCAGCTCACCCTCTACGTCCGCGAACACCGGGGAGCTGTTTTTT. It specifies CASSPSTSANTGELFF. Variable domain in full (rest from reference TRBV18 and TRBJ2-2): NAGVMQNPRHLVRRRGQEARLRCSPMKGHSHVYWYRQLPEEGLKFMVYLQKENIIDESGMPKERFSAEFPKEGPSILRIQQVVRGDSAAYFCASSPSTSANTGELFFGEGSRLTVL.

The chain joins TRBV11-3 to TRBJ1-1; D may be TRBD1 (6 bases). Germline V gives CDR1 SGHNT, CDR2 YENEEA. CDR3 size: 17 residues. Trimming took off 1 base at V and 5 bases at J, with 20 bases between the two ends. The DNA of the CDR3 is TGTGCCAGCAGCTTAGGTCGGGCCAGGGGAGTTGGTACTGAAGCTTTCTTT. Protein product: CASSLGRARGVGTEAFF.

V is TRBV19 and J is TRBJ1-1; TRBD1 agrees at 7 bases. The CDR3 extends over 16 amino acids. CDR1 and CDR2 (germline): LNHDA, SQIVND (reference sequence). V lost 9 bases, J lost 1 base, and 14 bases stayed unmatched. The CDR3: CASTYLTQGGNTEAFF. In DNA form, the CDR3 reads TGTGCCAGCACCTACCTTACTCAGGGGGGGAACACTGAAGCTTTCTTT. Combining the CDR3 with reference TRBV19 and TRBJ1-1 gives the whole variable domain DGGITQSPKYLFRKEGQNVTLSCEQNLNHDAMYWYRQDPGQGLRLIYYSQIVNDFQKGDIAEGYSVSREKKESFPLTVTSAQKNPTAFYLCASTYLTQGGNTEAFFGQGTRLTVV.

The CDR3 protein is CASSPQGSSSGNTIYF. DNA for the CDR3: TGTGCCAGCTCACCCCAGGGGTCCAGCTCTGGAAACACCATATATTTT. V gene TRBV18 combines with J gene TRBJ1-3; possible D gene TRBD1, 6 bases. Germline V lookup: CDR1 KGHSH, CDR2 LQKENI. V gave up 3 bases and J gave up 0 bases, with 12 bases separating them. The CDR3 covers 16 residues. The whole variable domain, filled in from reference TRBV18 and TRBJ1-3, reads NAGVMQNPRHLVRRRGQEARLRCSPMKGHSHVYWYRQLPEEGLKFMVYLQKENIIDESGMPKERFSAEFPKEGPSILRIQQVVRGDSAAYFCASSPQGSSSGNTIYFGEGSWLTVV.

The chain is built from TRBV5-1 and TRBJ2-1; D is possibly TRBD1 (5 bases). Germline V lookup: CDR1 SGHRS, CDR2 YFSETQ. V was shortened by 0 bases and J by 9 bases, with 10 bases between the two germline ends. The CDR3 spans 13 residues. The CDR3 nucleotides read TGCGCCAGCAGCTTGGCCCAGCAGGGTGAGCAGTTCTTC. Protein sequence: CASSLAQQGEQFF.

The J gene is TRBJ2-7, the V gene TRBV27; D is perhaps TRBD1 (6 bases). Germline V gene data show CDR1 as MNHEY and CDR2 as SMNVEV (reference sequence). The CDR3 sequence is 13 residues long. The V end lost 6 bases, the J end lost 0 bases, and 9 bases lay between the germline ends. The CDR3 sequence is CASRRQDSYEQYF. The DNA of the CDR3 is TGTGCCAGCAGGAGACAGGACTCCTACGAGCAGTACTTC.

The rearrangement joins TRBV7-2 to TRBJ2-3; the D gene is possibly TRBD2 (6 bases). CDR3 length: 16 amino acids. Trimming stripped 2 bases from V and 0 bases from J, with 12 bases between. CDR1 and CDR2 (germline): SGHTA, FQGNSA. This CDR3 reads CASSLLGGISTDTQYF. Written as DNA, the CDR3 is TGTGCCAGCAGCTTACTCGGCGGGATCAGCACAGATACGCAGTATTTT.

This chain links TRBV14 with TRBJ2-5; D perhaps matches TRBD2 (6 bases). Between the trimmed V and J ends, which lost 4 bases and 7 bases, there was a span of 16 bases. Germline CDR1 SGHDN, CDR2 FVKESK. This CDR3 comprises 14 residues. The CDR3 bases are TGTGCCAGCAGCCCCTCGGAGACCGGGGGGACCCAGTACTTC. It translates to CASSPSETGGTQYF.

The chain carries TRBV18 and TRBJ2-7; 9 bases are shared with TRBD1. Germline V gives CDR1 KGHSH, CDR2 LQKENI. CDR3 size: 13 residues. Trimming cost V 3 bases and J 5 bases; bases outside gene matches: 2. CDR3 coding DNA: TGTGCCAGCTCACCTGGGACAGGGAACGAGCAGTACTTC. Protein sequence: CASSPGTGNEQYF.

This clone ranks as medium-sized. Other nucleotide sequences in the sample specify the same CDR3. V is TRBV7-2 and J is TRBJ1-2, with a weak D call TRBD1 (6 bases). Germline CDR1 reads SGHTA; CDR2 reads FQGNSA. The V gene lost 5 bases and the J gene lost 8 bases, with 18 bases spanning the gap. This CDR3 has 14 residues. CDR3 in DNA: TGTGCCAGCAGCCCAAATAGGGGCCAGGGGGGCTACACCTTC. It yields the protein CASSPNRGQGGYTF. Looking up the rest from reference TRBV7-2 and TRBJ1-2 gives the full variable domain: GAGVSQSPSNKVTEKGKDVELRCDPISGHTALYWYRQSLGQGLEFLIYFQGNSAPDKSGLPSDRFSAERTGGSVSTLTIQRTQQEDSAVYLCASSPNRGQGGYTFGSGTRLTVV.

V gene TRBV7-8 combines with J gene TRBJ2-1; D possibly corresponds to TRBD1 (7 bases). This CDR3 spans 15 amino acids. V lost 5 bases to trimming and J lost 3 bases, with 14 bases between them. Germline V gene lookup returns CDR1 SGHVS and CDR2 FQNEAQ. CDR3 bases: TGTGCCAGCAGCAAGCAGGGGGACTTCTACAATGAGCAGTTCTTC. It specifies CASSKQGDFYNEQFF.

This rearrangement joins TRBV5-4 to TRBJ2-7; TRBD1 or TRBD2 may be the D gene (6 bases each). This CDR3 spans 15 amino acids. The germline V and J ends were trimmed by 6 bases and 7 bases, with 23 bases remaining between them. CDR1 and CDR2 (germline): SGHNT, YYREEE (reference sequence). CDR3 region: CASTRGREQGGEQYF. The CDR3 DNA reads TGTGCCAGCACCAGGGGCCGGGAACAGGGAGGAGAGCAGTACTTC. Complete variable domain (other parts from reference TRBV5-4 and TRBJ2-7): ETGVTQSPTHLIKTRGQQVTLRCSSQSGHNTVSWYQQALGQGPQFIFQYYREEENGRGNFPPRFSGLQFPNYSSELNVNALELDDSALYLCASTRGREQGGEQYFGPGTRLTVT.

The chain couples TRBV7-2 to TRBJ2-1; perhaps TRBD2 as D (5 bases). Per the germline V gene, CDR1 is SGHTA and CDR2 is FQGNSA. The CDR3 consists of 17 residues. The V and J ends lost 0 bases and 7 bases respectively, with 19 bases between them. The CDR3 is CASSLAPTRTRWNEQFF. Written as DNA, the CDR3 is TGTGCCAGCAGCTTAGCGCCCACTAGAACGCGGTGGAATGAGCAGTTCTTC.

The sample holds one count of this clone. V usage is TRBV5-4 and J usage is TRBJ1-1; tentatively, D is TRBD1 (5 bases). Trimming shortened V by 0 bases and J by 0 bases, and 9 bases separated the two germline ends. The CDR3 is 15 residues long. Looked up from germline, CDR1 is SGHNT and CDR2 is YYREEE (reference sequence). The CDR3 reads CASSLEGPMNTEAFF. The DNA for the CDR3 is TGTGCCAGCAGCTTGGAGGGGCCTATGAACACTGAAGCTTTCTTT.

The CDR3 loop is CSVAGTAGYEQYF. DNA of the CDR3: TGCAGCGTTGCCGGGACAGCAGGCTACGAGCAGTACTTC. The V gene is TRBV29-1, the J gene TRBJ2-5, with 7 bases matching TRBD1. The DNA matches TRBJ2-7 better at its end, which makes the J call doubtful. The CDR3 has 13 residues. Germline V gives CDR1 SQVTM, CDR2 ANQGSEA.

The chain links TRBV5-1 to TRBJ1-4; D unclear. V was cut by 4 bases and J by 5 bases, with 18 bases left in between. Looked up from germline, CDR1 is SGHRS and CDR2 is YFSETQ. The CDR3 sequence is 16 residues long. The CDR3 DNA reads as TGCGCCAGCAGCCACGGGGTGGAACGGAGGAATGAAAAACTGTTTTTT. This encodes CASSHGVERRNEKLFF.

On this clone itself: Other DNA sequences in the sample encode the same CDR3. The gene calls are TRBV7-2 and TRBJ2-1; D gene uncertain. This CDR3 contains 13 residues. Germline V lookup: CDR1 SGHTA, CDR2 FQGNSA. With 1 base removed from V and 5 bases from J, the gap between germline ends came to 6 bases. In DNA form, the CDR3 reads TGTGCCAGCAGCTTAGGTCCGAACAATGAGCAGTTCTTC. This codes for CASSLGPNNEQFF.

This clone was detected once. The rearrangement uses TRBV29-1 and TRBJ2-1; TRBD2 aligns across 8 bases. The CDR3 has 14 residues. V was pared by 0 bases and J by 9 bases, with 7 bases of the junction left unmatched. Looked up from germline, CDR1 is SQVTM and CDR2 is ANQGSEA. The CDR3 sequence is CSVEDSGSRGEQFF. CDR3 nucleotides: TGCAGCGTTGAAGACAGCGGGAGTCGGGGTGAGCAGTTCTTC.

This clone showed up just once. The chain links TRBV4-2 to TRBJ2-6; TRBD1 is a possible D gene (6 bases). The germline V gene encodes CDR1 LGHNA and CDR2 YNFKEQ. The CDR3 runs to 18 residues. Deletions cut 4 bases from V and 1 base from J, with 17 bases between. The CDR3 sequence: CASSPQIYRESGANVLTF. The DNA for the CDR3 is TGTGCCAGCAGCCCACAAATTTACAGGGAGTCTGGGGCCAACGTCCTGACTTTC.

This chain uses TRBV28 with TRBJ2-6; 9 nucleotides match TRBD2. This CDR3 has 15 amino acids. From germline, CDR1 is MDHEN and CDR2 SYDVKM. V lost 5 bases to trimming and J lost 4 bases; unmatched junction nucleotides: 3. The CDR3 region has the DNA TGTGCCAGCAGTGTAGCGGGAGACGGGGCCAACGTCCTGACTTTC. Translated: CASSVAGDGANVLTF.

The chain carries TRBV11-2 and TRBJ2-3, with TRBD2 as a possible D gene (5 bases). The V gene lost 0 bases and the J gene lost 3 bases, with 13 bases spanning the gap. Germline CDR1 reads SGHAT; CDR2 reads FQNNGV. The CDR3 runs to 16 residues. CDR3 residues: CASSLELAPGTDTQYF. The CDR3 DNA sequence: TGTGCCAGCAGCTTAGAGCTAGCCCCTGGTACAGATACGCAGTATTTT.

This chain joins TRBV10-1 and TRBJ1-5; a possible D gene is TRBD1 (6 bases). Germline CDR1 is WNHNN and CDR2 is SYGVQD (reference sequence). The CDR3 spans 18 residues. V lost 8 bases, J lost 2 bases, and 25 bases lay in between. CDR3 coding DNA: TGCGCCAGCGTTCGACGAGGGACGGGACATAGTGGCAATCAGCCCCAGCATTTT. Protein: CASVRRGTGHSGNQPQHF.

This chain joins TRBV6-5 and TRBJ1-1; 8 positions agree with TRBD1. Germline CDR1 MNHEY, CDR2 SVGAGI. This CDR3 contains 14 residues. The V gene end was trimmed by 6 bases and the J gene end by 5 bases; junction bases not matched to a gene: 8. The CDR3 sequence is CASRYRGSGTEAFF. In DNA form, the CDR3 reads TGTGCCAGCAGGTACAGGGGGAGTGGGACTGAAGCTTTCTTT.

V and J are TRBV5-4 and TRBJ2-2; D tentatively reads TRBD1 or TRBD2 (5 bases each). The CDR3 is 16 amino acids. Germline V gives CDR1 SGHNT, CDR2 YYREEE (reference sequence). V lost 4 bases and J lost 4, with 17 bases in between. CDR3 coding DNA: TGTGCCAGCAGCCGGGACGTTGGGCCGACCACCGGGGAGCTGTTTTTT. It specifies CASSRDVGPTTGELFF.

The V gene is TRBV6-4, the J gene TRBJ2-1; 7 nucleotides align to TRBD2. The germline CDR1 and CDR2 sequences are MRHNA and SNTAGT. The junction had 3 bases not matched to a gene; V was cut back by 5 bases and J by 2 bases. The CDR3 contains 14 residues. DNA of the CDR3: TGTGCCAGCAGTATAAGCGGGACCTACAATGAGCAGTTCTTC. This translates into CASSISGTYNEQFF.

The V gene is TRBV9, the J gene TRBJ2-3; 7 nucleotides match TRBD2. J gave up 0 bases and V 0 bases, and 10 bases lay outside the gene matches. Germline V gene data show CDR1 as SGDLS and CDR2 as YYNGEE. The CDR3 has 18 residues. DNA for the CDR3: TGTGCCAGCAGCGTAGCTGGGGGGGGATGGGCTAGCACAGATACGCAGTATTTT. Its translation is CASSVAGGGWASTDTQYF.